A single sample is the source of the 25 T cell receptor beta chains below, sequenced in a study of metastatic and nonmetastatic thyroid tumors. MiXCR reprocessed the PCR reads for TCRdb. This sample has approximately 12,000 clones, with around 23% found just once. Patients underwent thyroid surgery, and none had received any treatment before it. The material sequenced was blood. The receptor source for this set is a female donor with papillary thyroid cancer or a benign thyroid nodule (not recorded which). Some clones in this sample may be carry-over from other donors' samples.

This clone was detected ten times or more. The V and J genes are TRBV5-6 and TRBJ1-5, with 9 positions matching TRBD1. The CDR3 length is 14 residues. V lost 4 bases to trimming and J lost 4 bases; unmatched junction nucleotides: 3. Looked up from germline, CDR1 is SGHDT and CDR2 is YYEEEE. CDR3 amino acids: CASSRGTGNQPQHF. The CDR3 DNA is TGTGCCAGCAGCCGTGGGACAGGGAATCAGCCCCAGCATTTT.

The chain links TRBV9 to TRBJ1-1; D gene ambiguous. The germline V gene has CDR1 SGDLS and CDR2 YYNGEE. The CDR3 is 14 amino acids. Between the trimmed V and J ends, which lost 3 bases and 0 bases, there was a span of 9 bases. CDR3 in DNA: TGTGCCAGCAGCGACAGCGGGATGAACACTGAAGCTTTCTTT. Translated, it gives CASSDSGMNTEAFF.

This chain links TRBV20-1 with TRBJ2-5; D uncertain. Germline values: CDR1 DFQATT, CDR2 SNEGSKA (reference sequence). V dropped 4 bases and J dropped 5 bases, with 14 bases sitting between them. The CDR3 spans 13 residues. CDR3 protein: CSATDPSTETQYF. The CDR3 DNA reads TGCAGTGCTACGGATCCCAGTACGGAGACCCAGTACTTC.

This clone showed up many times. The rearrangement links TRBV5-6 to TRBJ2-4; tentative D call: TRBD1 (5 bases). The germline CDR1 and CDR2 sequences are SGHDT and YYEEEE. This CDR3 is 14 amino acids long. V lost 5 bases to trimming and J lost 0 bases, with 9 bases between them. CDR3 coding DNA: TGTGCCAGCAGATCACAGGTAGCCAAAAACATTCAGTACTTC. Its translation: CASRSQVAKNIQYF.

This clone was observed at least ten times. V gene TRBV7-6 combines with J gene TRBJ2-3; 9 nucleotides match TRBD2. Germline-derived CDR1 and CDR2 are SGHVS and FNYEAQ. With V trimmed by 1 base and J by 6 bases, 14 bases remained unmatched. The CDR3 is made up of 18 amino acids. This CDR3 reads CASSLEGGSGSRGDTQYF. In DNA form, the CDR3 reads TGTGCCAGCAGCTTAGAGGGGGGTAGCGGGAGCCGTGGGGATACGCAGTATTTT.

This clone was picked up many times. The sample has other DNA sequences that encode this CDR3 too. The gene calls are TRBV11-2 and TRBJ1-5; D not certain. The CDR3 consists of 15 residues. Germline V gene data show CDR1 as SGHAT and CDR2 as FQNNGV. With 5 bases removed from V and 3 bases from J, the gap between germline ends came to 14 bases. The CDR3 is CASSQDGGPNQPQHF. CDR3 nucleotides: TGTGCCAGCAGCCAGGACGGTGGACCCAATCAGCCCCAGCATTTT.

This clone was observed many times. The V and J genes are TRBV3-1 and TRBJ2-7; tentative D call: TRBD2 (5 bases). The CDR3 sequence is 12 residues long. The germline CDR1 and CDR2 sequences are LGHDT and YNNKEL (reference sequence). V was trimmed by 4 bases and J by 3 bases, leaving 7 bases between them. The CDR3, as DNA: TGTGCCAGCAGCCCAGACTACTACGAGCAGTACTTC. Its translation: CASSPDYYEQYF.

As for this clone: One end of the junction fails to match germline, which may point to a read error. The rearrangement uses TRBV20-1 and TRBJ2-1; 10 nucleotides align to TRBD1. The CDR3 totals 10 residues. The V gene's germline CDR1 is DFQATT and CDR2 SNEGSKA (reference sequence). The CDR3 DNA follows: TGCAGTGCGGACAGGGGGGAGCATTTCTTC. Protein product: CSADRGEHFF.

The rearrangement joins TRBV4-1 to TRBJ1-1; D gene uncertain. The V end lost 0 bases, the J end lost 1 base, and 6 bases lay between the germline ends. The germline V gene has CDR1 MGHRA and CDR2 YSYEKL. The CDR3 extends over 14 amino acids. The CDR3 spells CASSQDRGNTEAFF. The DNA for the CDR3 is TGCGCCAGCAGCCAAGATAGAGGGAACACTGAAGCTTTCTTT.

This clone has a count of ten or more. V gene TRBV9 combines with J gene TRBJ1-1; possibly TRBD1 for D (6 bases). CDR1 is SGDLS and CDR2 is YYNGEE in the germline V gene. The CDR3 is 14 amino acids. V was pared by 0 bases and J by 4 bases, with 10 bases between. As DNA, the CDR3 is TGTGCCAGCAGCGTAGACCCAGGGGTCACTGAAGCTTTCTTT. It yields the protein CASSVDPGVTEAFF. The full variable domain, completed using reference TRBV9 and TRBJ1-1, is DSGVTQTPKHLITATGQRVTLRCSPRSGDLSVYWYQQSLDQGLQFLIQYYNGEERAKGNILERFSAQQFPDLHSELNLSSLELGDSALYFCASSVDPGVTEAFFGQGTRLTVV.

On this clone itself: One junction end disagrees with the germline gene, perhaps due to a read error. This chain links TRBV28 with TRBJ1-2; D may be TRBD1 (6 bases). Germline CDR1 reads MDHEN; CDR2 reads SYDVKM. This CDR3 comprises 15 residues. The CDR3 region is CASSPPEGGNDGYTF. CDR3 nucleotides: TGTGCCAGCAGTCCACCAGAAGGGGGTAACGATGGCTACACCTTC.

J is TRBJ1-6 and V is TRBV7-9, with D tentatively TRBD1 (5 bases). Per the germline V gene, CDR1 is SEHNR and CDR2 is FQNEAQ (reference sequence). V lost 11 bases, J lost 9 bases, and 20 bases lay in between. The CDR3 length is 14 residues. The CDR3 coding sequence is TGTGCCGACAGCCCCCAGGGAGGAAGTTCACCCCTCCACTTT. Its translation is CADSPQGGSSPLHF.

This clone came up a few times. The chain couples TRBV30 to TRBJ1-1; D ambiguous. CDR3 size: 14 residues. Deletions cut 6 bases from V and 7 bases from J, with 21 bases between. CDR1 and CDR2 from the germline V gene are GTSNPN and SVGIG (reference sequence). CDR3 nucleotides: TGTGCCTGTAAACACCACGACAACCGGTATGAAGCTTTCTTT. As protein: CACKHHDNRYEAFF. Full variable domain (outside the CDR3, taken from reference TRBV30 and TRBJ1-1): SQTIHQWPATLVQPVGSPLSLECTVEGTSNPNLYWYRQAAGRGLQLLFYSVGIGQISSEVPQNLSASRPQDRQFILSSKKLLLSDSGFYLCACKHHDNRYEAFFGQGTRLTVV.

This chain uses TRBV6-5 with TRBJ2-3; D tentatively fits TRBD1 or TRBD2 (6 bases each). This CDR3 contains 17 residues. Trimming pared 0 bases from V and 2 bases from J, leaving 15 bases between. Germline V gene sequence: CDR1 MNHEY, CDR2 SVGAGI. The CDR3 loop is CASSYSRGAQITDTQYF. The CDR3 DNA reads as TGTGCCAGCAGTTACTCGAGGGGGGCACAGATCACAGATACGCAGTATTTT.

In its sample, this clone was seen many times. The chain carries TRBV5-1 and TRBJ2-3, with TRBD1 matching 8 bases. Germline V gene sequence: CDR1 SGHRS, CDR2 YFSETQ. V shed 4 bases, J shed 9 bases, and the junction held 10 bases outside the gene matches. This CDR3 has 14 amino acids. The CDR3: CASSIEWDRRTQYF. The CDR3 bases are TGCGCCAGCAGCATAGAATGGGACAGGAGGACGCAGTATTTT.

This clone is medium-sized in the sample. This chain uses TRBV2 with TRBJ2-7; D call uncertain. There are 15 residues in the CDR3. In germline, CDR1 is SNHLY, CDR2 FYNNEI. The ends were cut back, 6 bases at V and 2 bases at J, with 17 bases in the middle. The CDR3 bases are TGTGCCAGCAGGGGCGACGGATCTTCCCCCTACGAGCAGTACTTC. It codes for CASRGDGSSPYEQYF.

This clone is labeled as medium-sized. The chain is built from TRBV6-2 or TRBV6-3 and TRBJ1-1; the D gene is possibly TRBD1 (5 bases). V was shortened by 7 bases and J by 7 bases, with 19 bases between the two germline ends. Per the germline V gene, CDR1 is MNHEY and CDR2 is SVGEGT. The CDR3 contains 14 residues. The CDR3 DNA reads TGTGCCAGCACCGAGCGAGGGACGGCTTATGAAGCTTTCTTT. Encoded protein: CASTERGTAYEAFF.

The chain couples TRBV13 to TRBJ2-7; weak D call: TRBD2 (6 bases). The V gene's germline CDR1 is PRHDT and CDR2 FYEKMQ (reference sequence). This CDR3 comprises 15 residues. Between the trimmed V and J ends, which lost 1 base and 5 bases, there was a span of 15 bases. The CDR3 sequence is CASSLALASRDEQYF. The CDR3 nucleotides read TGTGCCAGCAGCTTAGCTCTAGCGTCAAGGGACGAGCAGTACTTC. Full variable domain (remainder filled in from reference TRBV13 and TRBJ2-7): AAGVIQSPRHLIKEKRETATLKCYPIPRHDTVYWYQQGPGQDPQFLISFYEKMQSDKGSIPDRFSAQQFSDYHSELNMSSLELGDSALYFCASSLALASRDEQYFGPGTRLTVT.

This clone was seen many times. The CDR3 DNA reads TGTGCCAGCAGCGGGGTACAGGGAGACGAGCAGTACTTC. Its protein product is CASSGVQGDEQYF. The V and J genes are TRBV5-8 and TRBJ2-7; D is possibly TRBD1 (6 bases). V lost 4 bases and J 5 bases, leaving 13 bases between the germline ends. The CDR3 runs to 13 residues. Germline V gene sequence: CDR1 SGHTS, CDR2 YDEGEE.

This clone is categorized as medium-sized (0.01 to 0.1%). V and J are TRBV19 and TRBJ1-2; perhaps TRBD1 as D (6 bases). This CDR3 spans 14 amino acids. The germline gives CDR1 LNHDA, CDR2 SQIVND (reference sequence). Trimming removed 6 bases from V and 8 bases from J, with 19 bases in between. The CDR3 region is CASSLGRGDSGYTF. As DNA, the CDR3 is TGTGCCAGTAGCCTAGGCAGGGGCGATTCGGGCTACACCTTC. Together with reference TRBV19 and TRBJ1-2, the CDR3 gives the full variable domain: DGGITQSPKYLFRKEGQNVTLSCEQNLNHDAMYWYRQDPGQGLRLIYYSQIVNDFQKGDIAEGYSVSREKKESFPLTVTSAQKNPTAFYLCASSLGRGDSGYTFGSGTRLTVV.

The table lists this clone with a count of one. A much more abundant neighbour one base away suggests this may be a read error. The rearrangement uses TRBV12-5 and TRBJ2-3, with 9 bases that match TRBD1. The V and J ends lost 0 bases and 1 base, in that order; junction bases with no gene match: 14. This CDR3 contains 20 residues. Germline V gives CDR1 LGHNT, CDR2 FRNRAP. In DNA form, the CDR3 reads TGTGCTAGTGGTTTGGTGGGGGACAGGGCGTGGGTGGTTCGCACAGATACGCAGTATTTT. Its translation: CASGLVGDRAWVVRTDTQYF. Complete variable domain (other parts from reference TRBV12-5 and TRBJ2-3): DARVTQTPRHKVTEMGQEVTMRCQPILGHNTVFWYRQTMMQGLELLAYFRNRAPLDDSGMPKDRFSAEMPDATLATLKIQPSEPRDSAVYFCASGLVGDRAWVVRTDTQYFGPGTRLTVL.

J is TRBJ2-1 and V is TRBV4-1, with D possibly being TRBD2 (6 bases). This CDR3 has 15 amino acids. From germline, CDR1 is MGHRA and CDR2 YSYEKL. Trimming took 4 bases from V and 5 from J, leaving 15 bases between them. Written as DNA, the CDR3 is TGCGCCAGCAGCCCCTGGGGGGTCCCCCACAATGAGCAGTTCTTC. It specifies CASSPWGVPHNEQFF.

The chain couples TRBV30 to TRBJ1-5, with unresolved D. CDR3 length: 13 residues. V was clipped by 2 bases and J by 2 bases, with 7 bases between them. Germline CDR1 reads GTSNPN; CDR2 reads SVGIG (reference sequence). DNA for the CDR3: TGTGCCTGGAGTAGGGAGGGCAATCAGCCCCAGCATTTT. Its translation: CAWSREGNQPQHF.

The rearrangement links TRBV12-3 or TRBV12-4 to TRBJ1-1, with D tentatively TRBD1 (5 bases). The CDR3 has 13 amino acids. Between the trimmed V and J ends, which lost 4 bases and 5 bases, there was a span of 11 bases. CDR3 DNA: TGTGCCAGCAGTTCTGGGGCGTGGACTGAAGCTTTCTTT. This gives the protein CASSSGAWTEAFF.

The CDR3 nucleotides read TGCGCCAGCAGCCAAACTGCTCCGACGGGGCGAACCTACGAGCAGTACTTC. Encoded protein: CASSQTAPTGRTYEQYF. The chain couples TRBV4-1 to TRBJ2-7; D tentatively fits TRBD1 or TRBD2 (5 bases each). Looked up from germline, CDR1 is MGHRA and CDR2 is YSYEKL. This CDR3 region has 17 residues. Trimming cost V 2 bases and J 2 bases, with 19 bases left between them.